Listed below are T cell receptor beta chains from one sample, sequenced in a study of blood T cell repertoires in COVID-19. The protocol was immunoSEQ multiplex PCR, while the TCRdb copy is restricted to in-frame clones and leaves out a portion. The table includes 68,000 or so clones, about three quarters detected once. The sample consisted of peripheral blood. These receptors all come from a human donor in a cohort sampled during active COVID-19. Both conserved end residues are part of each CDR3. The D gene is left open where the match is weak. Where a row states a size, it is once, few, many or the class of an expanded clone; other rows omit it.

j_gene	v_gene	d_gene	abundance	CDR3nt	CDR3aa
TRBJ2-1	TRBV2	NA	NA	TGTGCCAGCATGACATCGATCGGTAGGGGCTACAATGAGCAGTTCTTC	CASMTSIGRGYNEQFF
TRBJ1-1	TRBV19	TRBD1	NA	TGTGCCAGTACCAACCCATACACCGGGACAGGAGAAGCTTTCTTT	CASTNPYTGTGEAFF
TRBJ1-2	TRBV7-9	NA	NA	TGTGCCAGCAGCTTAACACAGGGAGGGAACTATGGCTACACCTTC	CASSLTQGGNYGYTF
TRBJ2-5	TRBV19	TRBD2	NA	TGTGCCAGTACTCATACACCGGGACTAGCGGGTTCCATCGGAGAGACCCAGTACTTC	CASTHTPGLAGSIGETQYF
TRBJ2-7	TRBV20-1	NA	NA	TGCAGTGCTAGTACCCGCCGAGGGCAGTACTTC	CSASTRRGQYF
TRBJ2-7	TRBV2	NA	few	TGTGCCAGCAGGCCTAACCGGGGAAGCTACGAGCAGTACTTC	CASRPNRGSYEQYF
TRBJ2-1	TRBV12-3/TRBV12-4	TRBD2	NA	TGTGCCAGCATCACTAGCGGGTATTATGAGCAGTTCTTC	CASITSGYYEQFF
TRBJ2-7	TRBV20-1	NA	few	TGCAGCCCTTTCCAGGGGAATGAGCAGTACTTC	CSPFQGNEQYF
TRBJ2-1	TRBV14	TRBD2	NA	TGTGCCAGCAGCCGACTAGCGGGAGGGCCGTCCAATGAGCAGTTCTTC	CASSRLAGGPSNEQFF
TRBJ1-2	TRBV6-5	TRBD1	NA	TGTGCCAGCACGGGACAGGGGTTTGGCTACACCTTC	CASTGQGFGYTF
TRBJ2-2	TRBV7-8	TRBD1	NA	TGTGCCAGCAGCCCTAGTGGGACAGGGGGTTCTCTGGGCACCGGGGAGCTGTTTTTT	CASSPSGTGGSLGTGELFF
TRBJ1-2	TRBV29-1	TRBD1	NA	TGCAGCATTAGGGCAGGGGGTTACTATGGCTACACCTTC	CSIRAGGYYGYTF
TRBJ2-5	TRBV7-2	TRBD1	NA	TGTGCCAGCAGCTCTACAGGGGTAGAGACCCAGTACTTC	CASSSTGVETQYF
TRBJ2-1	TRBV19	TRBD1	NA	TGTGCCAGTAGTATTCCGGGACAGGCTAGGACTGAGCAGTTCTTC	CASSIPGQARTEQFF
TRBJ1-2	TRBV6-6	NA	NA	TGTGCCAGCAGTTACGCCGGGGATCGAATGGATGGCTACACCTTC	CASSYAGDRMDGYTF
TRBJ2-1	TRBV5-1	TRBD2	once	TGCGCCAGCAGCTTGGCTAGCGGGGGTCCCAATGAGCAGTTCTTC	CASSLASGGPNEQFF
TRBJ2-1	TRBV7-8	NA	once	TGTGCCAGCAGCTCGTTCGGGCGGGACCGGAATGTCTATGAGCAGTTCTTC	CASSSFGRDRNVYEQFF